This T cell receptor (beta chain) was retrieved from a study of Ad26.COV2.S vaccination and SARS-CoV-2 variants (dated by TCRdb to 2020 to 2023). With regard to the full study: Vaccine-arm donors came from COV1001, a multicentre, randomized, double-blind, placebo-controlled phase I-IIa trial of Ad26.COV2.S in healthy adults. Ad26.COV2.S was administered intramuscularly at a dose of 5x10^10 or 1x10^11 viral particles, either as one shot or as two shots given 56 days apart. Trial participants were randomized into five groups of five: low-dose or high-dose Ad26.COV2.S given once or twice, or placebo on both occasions. Blinding of investigators to trial group allocation was maintained during experiments and outcome assessment. TCRbeta repertoire sequencing served as the tool for gauging how specific and how broad the SARS-CoV-2-reactive T cell receptors were following Ad26.COV2.S vaccination. The TCR-sequenced set comprised approximately 32 samples: roughly 19 Ad26.COV2.S vaccine recipients, 5 placebo recipients and 8 SARS-CoV-2 convalescent individuals.

With regard to this clone: Its antigen remains undetermined. Base qualities are missing; no much larger clone stands one base away.

Overall study results and their limits: Compared with placebo recipients, Ad26.COV2.S recipients showed higher spike-specific TCR breadth (P = 0.0014). The study was not powered for comparison of responses between vaccine doses or regimens. After vaccination, substantial breadth of spike-specific CD8+ and CD4+ T cell responses was reported. Vaccine and placebo recipients had similar non-spike TCR breadth, a finding consistent with the vaccine containing only spike. It was noted by the authors that total T cell responses may have been underestimated by the TCR breadth and depth analyses.

The immunoSEQ Assay was the method used to sequence TCRbeta CDR3 regions. After extraction, genomic DNA underwent amplification by bias-controlled multiplex PCR, followed by high-throughput sequencing. The authors' analysis ran thus. Collapsing and filtering of sequences were performed to quantify the absolute abundance of each unique TCRbeta CDR3 region. Usable DNA was measured by amplifying reference genes present in all nucleated cells, and TCRbeta template counts were normalized to that usable DNA to estimate T cell fraction. Repertoire TCRs were annotated as SARS-CoV-2-specific by exact matching of V gene, CDR3 amino acid sequence and J gene to a known reactive TCR set. The reference SARS-CoV-2 TCR set was obtained from MIRA and was filtered for enrichment in COVID-19-positive ImmuneCODE repertoires, whereby public or cross-reactive TCRs were removed. Drawing on the MIRA antigens, annotated TCRs were analysed further at the level of specific ORF or position within ORF. Breadth was defined as annotated unique rearrangements over total unique productive rearrangements; depth was the summed frequency of those rearrangements. Two-sided Wilcoxon rank-sum tests were used to compare TCR breadth between groups. Sourced from immuneACCESS, this table was stored by TCRdb with only in-frame sequences that have V and J called. A share of the clones is absent; for the studies checked, an unresolved V gene accounts for under half, and the remainder has no known explanation. V and J calls and clone size are as listed in that table; D and trimming were resolved from the DNA. In this sample the table shows about 400,000 clones, about 90% of which occur a single time. Approximately 1.7% of the sample belongs to the ten largest clones.

Explained via the paper, the treatment or condition label denotes: around 19 received Ad26.COV2.S at low or high dose, single or two shots; several received placebo; per-sample allocation not given. Repertoires of vaccine and placebo recipients were sequenced from samples collected on day 63 after the first injection. Between 29 July and 7 August 2020, Cohort 1b enrolled about two dozen adults aged 18-55 years at one site in Boston, USA. Ad26.COV2.S consisted of a replication-incompetent adenovirus type 26 vector by which a prefusion-stabilized SARS-CoV-2 spike protein from the original Wuhan strain was expressed. CDR1 and CDR2 are drawn from the germline V gene: SGHRS, YFSETQ. The CDR3 contains 15 residues, cysteine and phenylalanine counted. The only DNA kept is the CDR3, 45 bases in frame from the first base. Between the V and J ends, shortened by 4 bases and 1 base respectively, the junction contains 14 bases.

The TCR comes from a person between 18 and 60 years old who received the Ad26.COV2.S COVID-19 vaccine or a placebo. The sequence is built from TRBV5-1 and TRBJ2-5; the D gene assignment is ambiguous. Here the sequenced sample was peripheral blood, taken in a trial of Ad26.COV2.S vaccine versus placebo. The bases are TGCGCCAGCAGCCCCTACGGCCCCCTCCAAGAGACCCAGTACTTC. Its protein reads: CASSPYGPLQETQYF.